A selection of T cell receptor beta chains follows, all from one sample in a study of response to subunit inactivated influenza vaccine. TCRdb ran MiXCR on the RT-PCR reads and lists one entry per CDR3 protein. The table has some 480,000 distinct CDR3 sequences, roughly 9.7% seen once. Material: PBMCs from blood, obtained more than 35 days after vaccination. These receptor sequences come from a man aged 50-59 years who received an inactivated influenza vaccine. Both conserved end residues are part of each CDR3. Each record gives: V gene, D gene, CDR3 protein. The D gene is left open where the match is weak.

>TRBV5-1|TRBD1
CASSLGGGSYNEQFF
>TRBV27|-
CARSQTRSTDTQYF
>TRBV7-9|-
CASSLDQTLLATGELFF
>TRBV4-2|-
CASSQDWGASTDTQYF
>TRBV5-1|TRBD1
CASSPGQGWEAFF
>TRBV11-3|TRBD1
CASSLRDREDTQYF
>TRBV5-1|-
CASSLGSGTSSGNTIYF
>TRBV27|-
CASSPRQLNTEAFF
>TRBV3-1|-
CASSQVFQPSSYNEQFF
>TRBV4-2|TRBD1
CASSHIWTGEETQYF
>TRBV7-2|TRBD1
CASSLIGPGGNTEAFF
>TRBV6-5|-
CASSYWTGTDTQYF
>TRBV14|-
CASSHDGRYGYTF
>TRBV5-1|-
CASSPGLTEQFF
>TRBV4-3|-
CASSQGGGGNTQYF
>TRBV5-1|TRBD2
CASSLGLAWETQYF
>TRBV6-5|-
CASSYSMQGRETQYF
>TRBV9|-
CASSPGAVHYEQYF
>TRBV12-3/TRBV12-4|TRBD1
CASRGDRVEKLFF
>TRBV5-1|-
CASSPVAGWEAFF
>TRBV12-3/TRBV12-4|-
CASSLRLGKDTEAFF
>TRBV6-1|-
CASQNRAGANVLTF